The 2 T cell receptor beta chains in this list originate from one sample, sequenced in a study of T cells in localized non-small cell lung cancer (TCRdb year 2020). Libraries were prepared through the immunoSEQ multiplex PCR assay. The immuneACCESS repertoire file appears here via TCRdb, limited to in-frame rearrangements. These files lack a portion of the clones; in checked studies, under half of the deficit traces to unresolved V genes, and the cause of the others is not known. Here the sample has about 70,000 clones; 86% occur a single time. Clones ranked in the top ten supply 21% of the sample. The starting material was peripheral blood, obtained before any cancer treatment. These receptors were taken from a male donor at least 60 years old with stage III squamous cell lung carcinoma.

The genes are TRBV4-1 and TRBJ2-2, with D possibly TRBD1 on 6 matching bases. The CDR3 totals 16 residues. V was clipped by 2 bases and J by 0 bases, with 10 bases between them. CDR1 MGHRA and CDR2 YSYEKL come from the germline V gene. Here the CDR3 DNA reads TGCGCCAGCAGCCAACAGGGGCGGGCGAACACCGGGGAGCTGTTTTTT. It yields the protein CASSQQGRANTGELFF.

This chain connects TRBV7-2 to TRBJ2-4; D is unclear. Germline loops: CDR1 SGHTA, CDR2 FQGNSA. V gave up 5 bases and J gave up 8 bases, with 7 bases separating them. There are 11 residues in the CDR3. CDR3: CASSGRDIQYF. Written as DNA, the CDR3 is TGTGCCAGCAGCGGTAGGGACATTCAGTACTTC.